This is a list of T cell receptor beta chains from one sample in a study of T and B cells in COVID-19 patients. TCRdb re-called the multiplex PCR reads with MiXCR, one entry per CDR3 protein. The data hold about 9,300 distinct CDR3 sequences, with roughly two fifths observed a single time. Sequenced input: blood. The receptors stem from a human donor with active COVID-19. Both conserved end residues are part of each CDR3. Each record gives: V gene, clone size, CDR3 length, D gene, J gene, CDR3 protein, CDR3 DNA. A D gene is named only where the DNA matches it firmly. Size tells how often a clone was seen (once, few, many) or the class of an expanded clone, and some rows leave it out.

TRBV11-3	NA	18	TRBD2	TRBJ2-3	CASSLVGGTSGSTDTQYF	TGTGCCAGCAGCTTAGTCGGGGGGACTAGCGGAAGCACAGATACGCAGTATTTT
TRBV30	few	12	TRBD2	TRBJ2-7	CAWSSGSYEQYF	TGTGCCTGGTCTAGCGGCTCCTACGAGCAGTACTTC
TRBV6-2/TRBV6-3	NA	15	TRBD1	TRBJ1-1	CASSPTGVYGTEAFF	TGTGCCAGCAGTCCGACAGGGGTCTACGGAACTGAAGCTTTCTTT
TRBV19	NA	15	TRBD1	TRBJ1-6	CASSMTGGSDSPLHF	TGTGCCAGTAGTATGACAGGGGGCTCAGATTCACCCCTCCACTTT
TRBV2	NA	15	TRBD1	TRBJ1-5	CASGGTVYSNQPQHF	TGTGCCAGCGGCGGGACAGTTTATAGCAATCAGCCCCAGCATTTT
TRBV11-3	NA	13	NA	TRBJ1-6	CASSLGLGSPLHF	TGTGCCAGCAGCTTAGGCCTTGGCTCACCCCTCCACTTT
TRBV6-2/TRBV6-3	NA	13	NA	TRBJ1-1	CASSYDLGAEAFF	TGTGCCAGCAGTTACGATTTGGGCGCCGAAGCTTTCTTT
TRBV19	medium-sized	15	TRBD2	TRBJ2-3	CASSVSGSGTDTQYF	TGTGCCAGTAGTGTTAGCGGGAGTGGCACAGATACGCAGTATTTT
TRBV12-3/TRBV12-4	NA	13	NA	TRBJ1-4	CASSFRQNEKLFF	TGTGCCAGCAGTTTCAGGCAGAATGAAAAACTGTTTTTT
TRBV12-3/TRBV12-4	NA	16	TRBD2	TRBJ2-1	CASSTGTTSSYNEQFF	TGTGCCAGCAGTACCGGGACTACCAGCTCCTACAATGAGCAGTTCTTC
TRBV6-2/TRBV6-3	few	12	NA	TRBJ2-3	CASSPQTDTQYF	TGTGCCAGCAGTCCCCAAACAGATACGCAGTATTTT
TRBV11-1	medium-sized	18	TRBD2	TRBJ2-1	CASSKLAGVGPSYNEQFF	TGTGCCAGCAGCAAACTAGCGGGAGTTGGCCCTTCCTACAATGAGCAGTTCTTC
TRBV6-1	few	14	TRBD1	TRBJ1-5	CASSEGASSQPQHF	TGTGCCAGCAGCGAGGGGGCTTCGAGTCAGCCCCAGCATTTT
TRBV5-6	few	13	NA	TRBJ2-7	CASSPFIRYEQYF	TGTGCCAGCAGCCCCTTTATACGCTACGAGCAGTACTTC
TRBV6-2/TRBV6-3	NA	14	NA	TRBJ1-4	CASRKGTTNEKLFF	TGTGCCAGCAGGAAGGGTACAACTAATGAAAAACTGTTTTTT
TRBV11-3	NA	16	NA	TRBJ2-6	CASSELGRSGANVLTF	TGTGCCAGCAGCGAATTGGGGAGATCTGGGGCCAACGTCCTGACTTTC
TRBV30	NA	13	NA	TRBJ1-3	CAWELYSGNTIYF	TGTGCCTGGGAGCTGTACTCTGGAAACACCATATATTTT
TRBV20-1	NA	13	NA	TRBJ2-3	CSARTVNTDTQYF	TGCAGTGCTAGGACAGTCAACACAGATACGCAGTATTTT
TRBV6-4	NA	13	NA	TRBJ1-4	CASSEQGGEKLFF	TGTGCCAGCAGTGAACAGGGAGGTGAAAAACTGTTTTTT
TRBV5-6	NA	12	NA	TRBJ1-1	CASSFLRSGAFF	TGTGCCAGCAGCTTCCTCCGCTCTGGGGCTTTCTTT
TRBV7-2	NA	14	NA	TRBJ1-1	CASSLGTSNTEAFF	TGTGCCAGCAGCTTGGGGACTTCGAACACTGAAGCTTTCTTT
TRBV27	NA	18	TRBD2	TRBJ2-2	CASSPTRLAGSGAGELFF	TGTGCCAGCAGCCCAACCCGACTAGCGGGTAGCGGGGCCGGGGAGCTGTTTTTT
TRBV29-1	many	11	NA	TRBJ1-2	CSVVTGYGYTF	TGCAGCGTTGTAACGGGCTATGGCTACACCTTC
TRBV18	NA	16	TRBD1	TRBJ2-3	CASSPPGQSLTDTQYF	TGTGCCAGCTCACCACCGGGACAGTCTCTCACAGATACGCAGTATTTT
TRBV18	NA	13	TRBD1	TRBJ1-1	CASSPDRDTEAFF	TGTGCCAGCTCACCGGACAGGGACACTGAAGCTTTCTTT
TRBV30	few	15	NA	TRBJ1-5	CAWTRGGNSNQPQHF	TGTGCCTGGACCCGAGGGGGGAACAGCAATCAGCCCCAGCATTTT
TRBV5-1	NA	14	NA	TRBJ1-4	CASSLLPPNEKLFF	TGCGCCAGCAGCTTGCTACCGCCGAATGAAAAACTGTTTTTT
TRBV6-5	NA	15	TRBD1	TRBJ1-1	CASSYSNRGAPEAFF	TGTGCCAGCAGTTACTCGAACAGGGGGGCCCCTGAAGCTTTCTTT
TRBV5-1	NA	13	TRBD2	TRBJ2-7	CASGLAFSYEQYF	TGCGCCAGCGGACTAGCGTTCTCCTACGAGCAGTACTTC
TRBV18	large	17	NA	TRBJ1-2	CASSLLMRRTFNYGYTF	TGTGCCAGCTCACTTCTCATGAGGCGTACATTTAACTATGGCTACACCTTC
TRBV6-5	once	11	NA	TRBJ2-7	CASSTKHEQYF	TGTGCCAGCAGTACTAAGCACGAGCAGTACTTC
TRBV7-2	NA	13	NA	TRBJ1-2	CASSSRDGYGYTF	TGTGCCAGCAGCTCCCGGGACGGCTATGGCTACACCTTC
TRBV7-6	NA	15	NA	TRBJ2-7	CASSLLPGPNYEQYF	TGTGCCAGCAGCCTTCTTCCGGGACCTAACTACGAGCAGTACTTC
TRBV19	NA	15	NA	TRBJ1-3	CASSILSGDGNTIYF	TGTGCCAGTAGTATACTCAGCGGAGATGGAAACACCATATATTTT
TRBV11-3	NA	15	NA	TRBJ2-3	CASSLERGAGDTQYF	TGCGCCAGCAGCCTAGAGCGTGGGGCAGGGGATACGCAGTATTTT